Listed below are T cell receptor beta chains from one sample, sequenced in a study of post-analysis software for immune sequencing data. TCRdb reanalysed the PCR reads using MiXCR and keeps one entry per CDR3 protein. The data hold fewer than 700,000 distinct CDR3 sequences, with roughly two fifths observed a single time. Sequences were obtained from blood. The origin of the receptors is a girl aged 5 to 17 with multiple sclerosis. The CDR3 runs from the conserved cysteine through the conserved F or W. Each record gives: D gene, clone size, V gene, J gene, CDR3 DNA, CDR3 protein. A D gene is named only where the DNA matches it firmly. The size field is filled for only some rows; it gives once, few, many or a size class.

-	-	TRBV29-1	TRBJ1-2	TGCAGCGTTGAATTAGGGGTTGAGCGGGGCTACACCTTC	CSVELGVERGYTF
-	few	TRBV12-3/TRBV12-4	TRBJ2-1	TGTGCCAGCAGCCTTTCAGGACAGCTTACGAATGAGCAGTTCTTC	CASSLSGQLTNEQFF
-	-	TRBV20-1	TRBJ2-5	TGCAGTGCTAGCTCAGGAGGAGGCGGTGAAGAGACCCAGTACTTC	CSASSGGGGEETQYF
-	few	TRBV20-1	TRBJ2-1	TGCAGTGCTAGATCGGGGCACAATGAGCAGTTCTTC	CSARSGHNEQFF
-	few	TRBV10-3	TRBJ1-2	TGTGCCATCAGTGATACGGCAGGTCGATCTAACTATGGCTACACCTTC	CAISDTAGRSNYGYTF
TRBD2	-	TRBV10-3	TRBJ2-3	TGTGCCACGACTAGCGACAATACGCAGTATTTT	CATTSDNTQYF
-	-	TRBV4-1	TRBJ2-7	TGCGCCAGCAGCCATACAGATAACTACGAGCAGTACTTC	CASSHTDNYEQYF
TRBD1	-	TRBV20-1	TRBJ1-2	TGCAGTGCTTCTCCAGGGGGCGGCGGCTACACCTTC	CSASPGGGGYTF
-	-	TRBV7-9	TRBJ2-1	TGTGCCAGCAGCTTTCGGGGAGCCAATGAGCAGTTCTTC	CASSFRGANEQFF
TRBD2	-	TRBV28	TRBJ2-1	TGTGCCAGCAGTTTATTTGGACTAGCGGGAGGGCCGGGGAATGAGCAGTTCTTC	CASSLFGLAGGPGNEQFF
-	few	TRBV4-1	TRBJ2-1	TGCGCCAGCAGCCAGGTAAACTTCGTCGGGCCGAGGAATGAGCAGTTCTTC	CASSQVNFVGPRNEQFF
-	few	TRBV6-6	TRBJ2-1	TGTGCCAGCAGTTACTCAATAGGGACGGAGTACAATGAGCAGTTCTTC	CASSYSIGTEYNEQFF
TRBD1	-	TRBV4-1	TRBJ1-2	TGCGCCAGCAGCCAAGATCGGATCTGGGGCCAGGGGGCAGGAATGAGCTATGGCTACACCTTC	CASSQDRIWGQGAGMSYGYTF
-	-	TRBV12-3/TRBV12-4	TRBJ1-6	TGTGCCAGCGGAGAGGGGCCCCAGTCACCCCTCCACTTT	CASGEGPQSPLHF
-	-	TRBV20-1	TRBJ2-5	TGCAGTGCCACTCTGACGGGACAAGAGACCCAGTACTTC	CSATLTGQETQYF
-	-	TRBV29-1	TRBJ2-7	TGCAGCGTTGAAGATCCAATGGCAGGGGTACCCTACGAGCAGTACTTC	CSVEDPMAGVPYEQYF
-	few	TRBV12-3/TRBV12-4	TRBJ2-3	TGTGCCAGCACCCGGGACCCCAGCACAGATACGCAGTATTTT	CASTRDPSTDTQYF
TRBD2	-	TRBV15	TRBJ2-1	TGTGCCACCAGCCTTCACCGGACTAGCAATGAGCAGTTCTTC	CATSLHRTSNEQFF
-	-	TRBV11-2	TRBJ2-7	TGTGCCAGCACCTCCGGAAGGGGCTCCTCCGGGGGCGAGCAGTACTTC	CASTSGRGSSGGEQYF
-	-	TRBV5-1	TRBJ1-2	TGCGCCATCGATAAACCAGGGTTGTATGGCTACACCTTC	CAIDKPGLYGYTF
TRBD1	many	TRBV12-3/TRBV12-4	TRBJ2-5	TGTGCCAGCAGTACCAGGGGGCAAGAGACCCAGTACTTC	CASSTRGQETQYF
-	-	TRBV10-3	TRBJ2-7	TGTGCCATCAGTGAGGACAGGCGACCCTACGAGCAGTACTTC	CAISEDRRPYEQYF
TRBD1	-	TRBV11-3	TRBJ1-1	TGTGCCAGCAGCCGATCAAAAGACAGGGGAGGAACTGAAGCTTTCTTT	CASSRSKDRGGTEAFF
-	-	TRBV5-1	TRBJ2-4	TGCGCCAGCAGCTTGGAATCCAGGGGAAACATTCAGTACTTC	CASSLESRGNIQYF
-	few	TRBV5-4	TRBJ1-2	TGTGCCAGCAGCCCCCCCGAGGGGCCGAAGTTTAACTATGGCTACACCTTC	CASSPPEGPKFNYGYTF
TRBD1	-	TRBV20-1	TRBJ1-2	TGCAGTGCTAGAGTTGGGACAGGGACTAACTATGGCTACACCTTC	CSARVGTGTNYGYTF
-	-	TRBV28	TRBJ2-1	TGTGCCAGCAGTCCCGGAGCGCGCCTGCAGTTCTTC	CASSPGARLQFF
-	few	TRBV28	TRBJ2-7	TGTGCCAGCAGTCCGACGGCGGCCTACGAGCAGTACTTC	CASSPTAAYEQYF
TRBD1	few	TRBV12-3/TRBV12-4	TRBJ2-1	TGTGCCAGCAGCCGCGGGACAGGGGCCATCAATGAGCAGTTCTTC	CASSRGTGAINEQFF
-	-	TRBV5-1	TRBJ2-3	TGCGCCAGCAAGGGGTCGGGCCACCCCACAGATACGCAGTATTTT	CASKGSGHPTDTQYF
-	once	TRBV5-6	TRBJ2-1	TGTGCCAGCAGCGGGGGGCGGGGCAGCTCCTACAATGAGCAGTTCTTC	CASSGGRGSSYNEQFF
TRBD2	-	TRBV6-5	TRBJ2-5	TGTGCCAGCAGCACCTGGACTAGCGGGAGTAAGACCCAGTACTTC	CASSTWTSGSKTQYF
-	-	TRBV7-2	TRBJ1-5	TGTGCCAGCAGCTCGGGGGGCAACAATCAGCCCCAGCATTTT	CASSSGGNNQPQHF
TRBD1	-	TRBV29-1	TRBJ2-7	TGCAGCGTTGAAAGATTAACAGGGGGCTCCTACGAGCAGTACTTC	CSVERLTGGSYEQYF
TRBD1	-	TRBV27	TRBJ2-1	TGTGCCAGCAGTACCCGACAGGGAGAGCCCTACAATGAGCAGTTCTTC	CASSTRQGEPYNEQFF
-	-	TRBV4-2	TRBJ1-1	TGTGCCAGCAGCCAAGAACACACAGGGTCGGGGACTGAAGCTTTCTTT	CASSQEHTGSGTEAFF
TRBD2	-	TRBV12-3/TRBV12-4	TRBJ2-3	TGTGCCAGCAGTCAAACTAGCGGGGGGCCGTATACGCAGTATTTT	CASSQTSGGPYTQYF
-	-	TRBV11-2	TRBJ2-1	TGTGCCAACAGCTTGGATGGGGCGGGCTCCTACAATGAGCAGTTCTTC	CANSLDGAGSYNEQFF
TRBD2	-	TRBV7-2	TRBJ2-5	TGTGCCAGCAGTCCTACTAGCGGGGGATATCAAGAGACCCAGTACTTC	CASSPTSGGYQETQYF